This TCR beta chain was observed in a study of neurological immune-mediated disorders. Source material was 2 million unsorted PBMCs, stored at -80 °C in RNAlater. V was clipped by 6 bases and J by 4 bases; unmatched bases: 9. The germline CDR1 and CDR2 sequences are ENHRY and SYGVKD. This CDR3 spans 16 amino acids. The authors produced cDNA by 5'RACE using 10-nucleotide random UMIs. MiXCR, run by TCRdb on the 5' RACE reads, gives a single entry per CDR3 protein. This sample yields under 80,000 distinct CDR3 sequences, of which roughly 14% are seen a single time; around 6.8% belongs to the top ten. This clonotype has ten or more counts. Its antigen remains unidentified. General study results and limits: Subjects shared no identical expanded-clone CDR3 amino acid sequences, suggesting private TCR-beta repertoires in all groups. The highest TCR clonal expansion occurred in HTLV-1-associated myelopathy; multiple sclerosis fell below healthy controls.

The chain carries TRBV10-3 and TRBJ2-5, with 12 bases aligning to TRBD1. Specimen: PBMCs. This clonotype was obtained from a woman between 50 and 59 years old in good health. As DNA, the CDR3 is TGTGCCATCAGCCAGACGGGACAGGGGGCCGGAGAGACCCAGTACTTC. Translation gives CAISQTGQGAGETQYF.